These 18 T cell receptor beta chains came from one sample sequenced in a study of blood T cell repertoires in COVID-19. Produced via immunoSEQ multiplex PCR; TCRdb's table is partial and in-frame only. Of around 260,000 clones in the sample, roughly 87% are singletons; the top ten hold about 14%. Input material: peripheral blood. The receptors stem from a human donor in a cohort sampled during active COVID-19.

This chain uses TRBV7-2 with TRBJ2-1; D may be TRBD2 (6 bases). CDR1 and CDR2 (germline): SGHTA, FQGNSA. The CDR3 length is 13 residues. V was cut by 1 base and J by 12 bases, with 13 bases left in between. The CDR3 sequence is CASSLGGGTWQFF. The CDR3 bases are TGTGCCAGCAGCTTAGGCGGCGGGACTTGGCAGTTCTTC.

This chain joins TRBV3-1 (or the pseudogene TRBV3-2) and TRBJ1-1; maybe TRBD1 (5 bases). Trimming removed 1 base at V and 11 bases at J, with 11 bases between. This CDR3 contains 12 residues. The germline gives CDR1 LGHDT, CDR2 YNNKEL (reference sequence). In DNA form, the CDR3 reads TGTGCCAGCAGCCAAGGGGGCTGGTATGCTTTCTTT. Its protein is CASSQGGWYAFF.

J is TRBJ2-3 and V is TRBV6-2 or TRBV6-3; 11 bases fit TRBD2. Trimming at V came to 4 bases and at J to 8 bases, leaving 5 bases not matched to a gene. Per germline, CDR1 MNHEY and CDR2 SVGEGT. CDR3 length: 14 amino acids. The CDR3 DNA reads as TGTGCCAGCAGTTCTAGCGGGAGGAAGGGTACGCAGTATTTT. Protein: CASSSSGRKGTQYF.

This chain joins TRBV6-5 and TRBJ2-3; TRBD2 aligns across 9 bases. V gave up 10 bases and J gave up 2 bases; unmatched junction bases: 7. CDR3 size: 14 residues. CDR1 and CDR2 from the germline V gene are MNHEY and SVGAGI. DNA for the CDR3: TGTGCCACGAGACTAGCGGAAAACACAGATACGCAGTATTTT. Amino acid sequence: CATRLAENTDTQYF.

The V gene is TRBV27, the J gene TRBJ1-2; 8 nucleotides align to TRBD1. Germline CDR1 MNHEY, CDR2 SMNVEV (reference sequence). The CDR3 sequence is 16 residues long. V was pared by 3 bases and J by 8 bases, with 14 bases of the junction left unmatched. For the CDR3, the DNA is TGTGCCAGCAGTTTCGACAGGGGACAGGTAGCTCAGGGCTACACCTTC. Translating gives CASSFDRGQVAQGYTF.

This chain links TRBV18 with TRBJ1-3; 11 bases are a match to TRBD1. CDR1 and CDR2 from the germline V gene are KGHSH and LQKENI. The CDR3 is 16 residues long. Trimming took 3 bases from V and 7 from J; bases not matched to a gene: 8. DNA of the CDR3: TGTGCCAGCTCACCGGAGGGACAGGGGGGACGGAACACCATATATTTT. Protein: CASSPEGQGGRNTIYF.

The CDR3 sequence: CAISGDSPNYGYTF. For the CDR3, the DNA is TGTGCCATCAGTGGGGACAGCCCTAACTATGGCTACACCTTC. The chain carries TRBV10-3 and TRBJ1-2; 7 bases are shared with TRBD1. Germline values: CDR1 ENHRY, CDR2 SYGVKD. This CDR3 region has 14 residues. With 4 bases clipped from V and 0 bases from J, the junction kept 2 bases outside the gene matches.

The V and J genes are TRBV9 and TRBJ2-1; 8 nucleotides match TRBD2. This CDR3 contains 15 residues. The ends lost 4 bases at V and 4 bases at J; junction bases unmatched: 7. In germline, CDR1 is SGDLS, CDR2 YYNGEE. CDR3 bases: TGTGCCAGCAGCTCCGTGCTAGCGGGTTACAATGAGCAGTTCTTC. This codes for CASSSVLAGYNEQFF.

The chain joins TRBV12-3 or TRBV12-4 to TRBJ2-1, with 8 bases lining up with TRBD2. With V trimmed by 8 bases and J by 5 bases, 5 bases remained unmatched. The length of the CDR3 is 13 residues. DNA for the CDR3: TGTGCCAGCGCCGGGGGACTAGACAATGAGCAGTTCTTC. It yields the protein CASAGGLDNEQFF.

The chain is built from TRBV18 and TRBJ1-1; D not resolved. Trimming shortened V by 0 bases and J by 1 base, and 9 bases separated the two germline ends. The CDR3 totals 15 residues. Germline loops: CDR1 KGHSH, CDR2 LQKENI. The CDR3 DNA reads as TGTGCCAGCTCACCACCGAATGGAGCGAACACTGAAGCTTTCTTT. This translates into CASSPPNGANTEAFF.

J is TRBJ2-2 and V is TRBV4-3; D is perhaps TRBD2 (5 bases). This CDR3 is 12 amino acids long. Germline V gene sequence: CDR1 LGHNA, CDR2 YSLEER. V shed 3 bases and J shed 7 bases, with 6 bases lying between them. The CDR3 DNA sequence: TGCGCCAGCAGCCAGAGGGTCGGGGAGCTGTTTTTT. It is translated as CASSQRVGELFF.

This sequence joins TRBV5-1 and TRBJ2-7; 7 bases line up with TRBD1. Germline V lookup: CDR1 SGHRS, CDR2 YFSETQ. V trimming: 8 bases; J trimming: 5 bases; junction bases outside the gene matches: 4. The CDR3 covers 11 residues. CDR3 in amino acids: CASQQGNEQYF. In DNA, the CDR3 is TGCGCCAGTCAACAGGGGAACGAGCAGTACTTC.

CDR3 in amino acids: CASSVEASAYYGYTF. In nucleotides, the CDR3 is TGTGCCAGCAGCGTAGAGGCCAGCGCCTACTATGGCTACACCTTC. The chain combines TRBV9 with TRBJ1-2; D remains unclear. Germline CDR1 is SGDLS and CDR2 is YYNGEE. There are 15 residues in the CDR3. V was trimmed by 0 bases and J by 3 bases, leaving 12 bases between them.

CDR3 residues: CASSRTQYEQYF. In DNA, the CDR3 is TGTGCCAGCAGTCGAACCCAGTACGAGCAGTACTTC. V and J are TRBV12-3 or TRBV12-4 and TRBJ2-7, with no clear D. Trimming removed 5 bases from V and 4 bases from J, with 9 bases in between. The CDR3 covers 12 residues.

This clone was observed many times. The chain employs TRBV27 and TRBJ2-4; possibly TRBD1 for D (5 bases). Germline assignment: CDR1 MNHEY and CDR2 SMNVEV (reference sequence). Trimming pared 5 bases from V and 0 bases from J, leaving 11 bases between. This CDR3 has 15 residues. For the CDR3, the DNA is TGTGCCAGCAGTCCGGACAAGATAGCCAAAAACATTCAGTACTTC. It encodes CASSPDKIAKNIQYF.

The rearrangement links TRBV5-1 to TRBJ2-1, with TRBD2 matching over 10 bases. Trimming removed 9 bases from V and 3 bases from J; junction bases left unmatched: 12. Germline V CDR1 and CDR2: SGHRS, YFSETQ. The CDR3 sequence is 16 residues long. The CDR3 loop reads CATSTGLAGVYNEQFF. In nucleotides, the CDR3 is TGCGCCACATCGACAGGGCTAGCGGGAGTCTACAATGAGCAGTTCTTC. Combining the CDR3 with reference TRBV5-1 and TRBJ2-1 gives the whole variable domain KAGVTQTPRYLIKTRGQQVTLSCSPISGHRSVSWYQQTPGQGLQFLFEYFSETQRNKGNFPGRFSGRQFSNSRSEMNVSTLELGDSALYLCATSTGLAGVYNEQFFGPGTRLTVL.

The chain carries TRBV20-1 and TRBJ2-1; 9 bases fit TRBD1. V dropped 3 bases and J dropped 10; count of bases not matched to a gene: 4. Looked up from germline, CDR1 is DFQATT and CDR2 is SNEGSKA (reference sequence). The CDR3 totals 12 residues. In nucleotides, the CDR3 is TGCAGTGCTAGTTACAGGGGGCTAGAGCAGTTCTTC. Translation: CSASYRGLEQFF.

Of note for this clone: Compared with germline, one end of the junction differs, possibly owing to a read error. The chain is built from TRBV5-1 and TRBJ2-7; 10 nucleotides match TRBD2. From germline, CDR1 is SGHRS and CDR2 YFSETQ. CDR3 length equals 15 residues. CDR3 DNA sequence: TGCGCCAGCGGGGGAACTGGACAGGAGGGAACTAGCGGGGACTTC. Protein sequence: CASGGTGQEGTSGDF.